Listed below are T cell receptor beta chains from one sample, sequenced in a study of blood T cell repertoires in COVID-19. Produced via immunoSEQ multiplex PCR; TCRdb's table is partial and in-frame only. The sample shows about 230,000 clones, approximately 88% of them seen only once. The sequenced sample was peripheral blood. The receptors shown here come from a man aged 40-55 years with acute or convalescent COVID-19. CDR3s include the opening cysteine and the closing phenylalanine or tryptophan.

V gene,J gene,CDR3 protein
TRBV5-1,TRBJ2-1,CASSSPRLAGVYNEQFF
TRBV11-2,TRBJ2-1,CASSLVSAGGEFF
TRBV29-1,TRBJ2-5,CSVKPQETQYF
TRBV7-3,TRBJ1-1,CASSLRSGSMNTEAFF
TRBV7-6,TRBJ2-3,CASSLMSPGDTQYF
TRBV7-9,TRBJ1-2,CASTAEFGDGYTF
TRBV5-6,TRBJ2-7,CASSSYYEQYF
TRBV24-1,TRBJ1-6,CATSAPSVPNSPLHF
TRBV24-1,TRBJ2-1,CATSDLGQGAGQFF
TRBV7-2,TRBJ1-4,CASSLVSGTSEKLFF
TRBV24-1,TRBJ2-5,CATSDSTSGRQETQYF
TRBV30,TRBJ1-2,CAWEDRGHGYTF
TRBV11-2,TRBJ2-2,CASSLFRGTAGELFF
TRBV6-1,TRBJ2-2,CASSEVGDTGELFF
TRBV27,TRBJ1-5,CASSGYGGMVNQPQHF
TRBV3-1/TRBV3-2,TRBJ2-7,CASSVMGAGADYEQYF
TRBV5-1,TRBJ1-1,CASSSTGLMENTEAFF
TRBV6-5,TRBJ2-5,CASSSNLAGVETQYF
TRBV5-6,TRBJ1-1,CASSSIYRVNTEAFF
TRBV6-5,TRBJ2-7,CASSTDRVGQYF
TRBV5-1,TRBJ1-2,CASSHNPRVNYGYTF
TRBV6-5,TRBJ2-5,CASSLEGAFQETQYF
TRBV7-9,TRBJ1-1,CASSFRYWGKRGQNTEAFF
TRBV5-1,TRBJ1-4,CASSFRTGSAEKLFF
TRBV6-5,TRBJ2-3,CASSRQGWITDTQYF
TRBV12-3/TRBV12-4,TRBJ1-1,CASLDRPNTEAFF
TRBV19,TRBJ1-5,CASLPNSGQGLWKPQHF
TRBV2,TRBJ2-1,CASSRGTSSYNEQFF
TRBV10-3,TRBJ1-2,CAISRDINNYGYTF
TRBV29-1,TRBJ1-3,CSVDNEGSGNTIYF
TRBV21-1,TRBJ1-2,CASSKANRDFVFYGYTF
TRBV21-1,TRBJ2-7,CASSKRDISYEQYF
TRBV2,TRBJ1-6,CASSEARVSPLHF
TRBV12-5,TRBJ1-1,CASGLVPSAEAFF
TRBV24-1,TRBJ1-2,CATSRGHGYGYTF
TRBV18,TRBJ2-7,CASSDTVTYEQYF
TRBV3-1/TRBV3-2,TRBJ1-5,CASSLMRGSQHF
TRBV21-1,TRBJ1-4,CATATGTEKLFF
TRBV7-2,TRBJ2-2,CASSLVSRRGELFF
TRBV19,TRBJ1-5,CASIPDRGRNQPQHF
TRBV7-9,TRBJ2-4,CASRTYPGTNQYF